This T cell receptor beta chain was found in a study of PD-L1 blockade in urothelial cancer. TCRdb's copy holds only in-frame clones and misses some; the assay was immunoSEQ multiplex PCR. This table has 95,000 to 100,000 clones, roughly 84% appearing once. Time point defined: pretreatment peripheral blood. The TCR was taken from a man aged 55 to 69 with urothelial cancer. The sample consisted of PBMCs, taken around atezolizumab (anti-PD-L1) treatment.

CDR3 in DNA: TGCGCCAGCAGCCAGCCCGGGACAGGGTCCGAGCAGTACTTC. Translating gives CASSQPGTGSEQYF. This chain connects TRBV4-1 to TRBJ2-7, with 9 bases aligning to TRBD1. J gave up 6 bases and V 3 bases, and 6 bases lay outside the gene matches. CDR3 length: 14 residues. Germline V gives CDR1 MGHRA, CDR2 YSYEKL.